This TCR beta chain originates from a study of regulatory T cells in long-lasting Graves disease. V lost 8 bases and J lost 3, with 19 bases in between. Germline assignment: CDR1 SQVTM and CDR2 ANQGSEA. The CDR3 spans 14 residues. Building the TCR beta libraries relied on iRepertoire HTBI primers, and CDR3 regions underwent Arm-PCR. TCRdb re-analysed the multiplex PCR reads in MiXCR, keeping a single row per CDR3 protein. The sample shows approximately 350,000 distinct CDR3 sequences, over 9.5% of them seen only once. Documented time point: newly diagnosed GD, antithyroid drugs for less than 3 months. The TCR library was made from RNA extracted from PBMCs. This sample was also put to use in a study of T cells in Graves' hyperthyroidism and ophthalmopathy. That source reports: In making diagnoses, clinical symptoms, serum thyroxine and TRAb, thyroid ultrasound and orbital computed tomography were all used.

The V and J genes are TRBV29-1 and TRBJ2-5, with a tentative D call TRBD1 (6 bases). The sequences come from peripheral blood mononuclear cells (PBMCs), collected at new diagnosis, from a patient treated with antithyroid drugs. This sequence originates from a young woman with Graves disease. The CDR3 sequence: CSSPEAGEEETQYF. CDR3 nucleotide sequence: TGCAGCTCCCCCGAGGCAGGGGAAGAAGAGACCCAGTACTTC.